This T cell receptor (beta chain) was sequenced in a study of identical twins. MiXCR, run by TCRdb on the 5' RACE reads, gives a single entry per CDR3 protein. The repertoire includes about 660,000 distinct CDR3 sequences, 8.5% to 9% of them detected once, and 0.98% sits in the top ten. This clonotype was found a few times. Its antigen is unidentified. Study-level findings and limits: The presence of invariant MAIT and iNKT cells could partly confound analyses of zero-insertion sequences.

Separately, the same data were catalogued under a study of yellow fever vaccine responses in identical twins.

Sequenced material: PBMCs. The receptor was isolated from a woman in her late teens or twenties in good health.

The CDR3 DNA reads TGTGCCAGCAGCCCCCGGGAAGGGGGCGCATCGAACACCGGGGAGCTGTTTTTT. The encoded protein is CASSPREGGASNTGELFF. The chain joins TRBV11-2 to TRBJ2-2, with 7 positions matching TRBD1. Germline CDR1 is SGHAT and CDR2 is FQNNGV. V lost 5 bases to trimming and J lost 0 bases; unmatched junction nucleotides: 12. The CDR3 sequence is 18 residues long.